Here is one T cell receptor beta chain with its context. Its antigen is not identified. These data are taken from a study of vaccination and CD4 T cells after COVID-19. Whole-study context: Taking of post-vaccine samples occurred a median around 70 days after dose two (range 14 to 241).

With the Oncomine TCR Beta short-read assay, DNA from cultured CD4+ T cells was sequenced. Using the QIAamp micro DNA kit, genomic DNA was extracted from the CD4+ T cells that had been cultured. TCRdb analysed the PCR reads with MiXCR anew, one entry per CDR3 protein. The table has approximately 21,000 distinct CDR3 sequences, 60% seen once. Treatment noted: roughly 10-day PBMC culture with coronavirus spike peptide pools or control peptides (ViraFEST assay). Using peptide pools, antigen-specific T cells were expanded in ViraFEST before TCRs were sequenced. Peptide pools at approximately 9.1 ug/ml and IL-2 at 10 IU/ml were added to cultures of 2 million or so PBMCs per well. The CDR3 extends over 15 amino acids. Germline V gene lookup returns CDR1 MNHEY and CDR2 SVGAGI. V dropped 2 bases and J dropped 1; count of bases not matched to a gene: 3.

This receptor was obtained from a human donor who had recovered from COVID-19. This chain joins TRBV6-5 and TRBJ2-7; TRBD1 matches 9 bases. The source was CD4+ T cells from blood, cultured in vitro, collected after SARS-CoV-2 vaccination. The CDR3 nucleotides read TGTGCCAGCAGTTACGGGGGGACAGGGTCCTACGAGCAGTACTTC. This gives the protein CASSYGGTGSYEQYF.